The rows below give T cell receptor beta chains drawn from one sample of a study of T cell responses to AZD1222 COVID-19 vaccine. Libraries were prepared by immunoSEQ multiplex PCR; TCRdb keeps only in-frame clonotypes and omits some of them. The data contain roughly 67,000 clones, roughly nine tenths of them singletons. The source was peripheral blood, collected 28 days after the second AZD1222 dose. These receptors all stem from an adult who received the AZD1222 COVID-19 vaccine. Both conserved end residues are part of each CDR3. Each record gives: D gene, J gene, V gene, clone size, CDR3 DNA, CDR3 protein. The D gene is left open where the match is weak. Some rows mark clone size as missing; the rest say once, few, many or name a class of expanded clone.

- | TRBJ1-2 | TRBV18 | - | TGTGCCAGCTCGCCAACTGATTCCTATGGCTACACCTTC | CASSPTDSYGYTF
- | TRBJ1-2 | TRBV20-1 | - | TGCAGTGCTAGCCACGCAACGGGCTACACCTTC | CSASHATGYTF
- | TRBJ2-5 | TRBV7-3 | - | TGTGCCAGCAGTATCGGGGGCCAAGAGACCCAGTACTTC | CASSIGGQETQYF
- | TRBJ1-3 | TRBV4-3 | once | TGCGCCAGCAGCCAAACTGGAAACACCATATATTTT | CASSQTGNTIYF
- | TRBJ1-3 | TRBV20-1 | - | TGCAGTGCTAGTAGGGGAGGAGGAAACACCATATATTTT | CSASRGGGNTIYF
TRBD1 | TRBJ2-7 | TRBV7-2 | - | TGTGCCAGCAGCTTAGGACCGGGACAGTCCTACGAGCAGTACTTC | CASSLGPGQSYEQYF
- | TRBJ1-5 | TRBV4-2 | few | TGTGCCAGCAGCCACGAGGGGCAGCCCCAGCATTTT | CASSHEGQPQHF
- | TRBJ2-7 | TRBV4-3 | once | TGCGCCAGCAGCCAAGATTTCAGGCAGGGAAACTACGAGCAGTACTTC | CASSQDFRQGNYEQYF
TRBD2 | TRBJ2-1 | TRBV19 | - | TGTGCCAGTAGCCTGCTAGCGGGTCGCTCCTACAATGAGCAGTTCTTC | CASSLLAGRSYNEQFF
- | TRBJ2-3 | TRBV29-1 | - | TGCAGCCTCGAGAAGGTGGCAGGGCAGACAGATACGCAGTATTTT | CSLEKVAGQTDTQYF
TRBD1 | TRBJ2-2 | TRBV27 | - | TGTGCCAGCATCTCAGGACAGGGCACCGGGGAGCTGTTTTTT | CASISGQGTGELFF
TRBD2 | TRBJ2-7 | TRBV28 | - | TGTGCCAGCAGTGGGGGACTAGCGCCTGCCTACGAGCAGTACTTC | CASSGGLAPAYEQYF
- | TRBJ1-6 | TRBV4-1 | - | TGCGCCAGCAGCCAAGAGGCCCTAGGGCCCCTCCACTTT | CASSQEALGPLHF
TRBD1 | TRBJ1-3 | TRBV5-1 | - | TGCGCCAGCAGCTTGGGGACAGGGAGCGGAAACACCATATATTTT | CASSLGTGSGNTIYF
TRBD1 | TRBJ1-4 | TRBV9 | - | TGTGCCAGCAGCGTTGGAGGGACAGGGAGTGAAAAACTGTTTTTT | CASSVGGTGSEKLFF
TRBD1 | TRBJ1-1 | TRBV5-1 | few | TGCGCCAGCAGGACAGGGGCTGAAGCTTTCTTT | CASRTGAEAFF
TRBD2 | TRBJ2-3 | TRBV7-8 | - | TGTGCCAGCAGAGCGGGACCCTCGAATACGCAGTATTTT | CASRAGPSNTQYF
TRBD2 | TRBJ2-3 | TRBV7-8 | - | TGTGCCAGCAGCTTAGACGGGAGGGCCCTAGATACGCAGTATTTT | CASSLDGRALDTQYF
- | TRBJ1-2 | TRBV5-4 | - | TGTGCCAGCAGCTTATGGGGGAACCGGGCATATGACACCTTC | CASSLWGNRAYDTF
- | TRBJ2-7 | TRBV7-2 | once | TGTGCCAGCAGCCCGAGCGGTACCACCGGGAGCGAGCAGTACTTC | CASSPSGTTGSEQYF
- | TRBJ2-5 | TRBV25-1 | - | TGTGCCAGCAGTGAGCCGGGTCAAGAGACCCAGTACTTC | CASSEPGQETQYF
- | TRBJ1-3 | TRBV10-3 | - | TGTGCCATCGGTGGGACAAGCCGACGTACTTACTCTGGAAACACCATATATTTT | CAIGGTSRRTYSGNTIYF
- | TRBJ2-2 | TRBV7-6 | - | TGTGCCAGCAGCCCCGGTGGAGGGGGGGTGCCCGGGGAGCTGTTTTTT | CASSPGGGGVPGELFF
- | TRBJ1-1 | TRBV6-5 | - | TGTGCCAGCAGTTACTCGGGATCCGGGGACACTGAAGCTTTCTTT | CASSYSGSGDTEAFF
- | TRBJ1-1 | TRBV19 | - | TGTGCCAGTAGCATATCGTCAGCGAACACTGAAGCTTTCTTT | CASSISSANTEAFF
- | TRBJ2-7 | TRBV18 | - | TGTGCCAGCTCACCACCGGGGGATGTATACGAGCAGTACTTC | CASSPPGDVYEQYF
- | TRBJ1-1 | TRBV29-1 | - | TGCAGCGTTCCCTTGACAGGGAACACTGAAGCTTTCTTT | CSVPLTGNTEAFF
TRBD2 | TRBJ2-7 | TRBV11-1 | - | TGTGCCAGCAGCTTATCGGGCGGGGGAACTTCCTACGAGCAGTACTTC | CASSLSGGGTSYEQYF
TRBD2 | TRBJ2-1 | TRBV7-6 | - | TGTGCCAGCAGCCCGAGGCTAGCGGGCGGTTCAAGCTCCTACAATGAGCAGTTCTTC | CASSPRLAGGSSSYNEQFF
- | TRBJ2-3 | TRBV11-2 | - | TGTGCCAGCAGCTTACCTTGGACGACGCTCCAGGCAGATACGCAGTATTTT | CASSLPWTTLQADTQYF
TRBD2 | TRBJ2-3 | TRBV14 | once | TGTGCCAGCAGCCAAGTGGGACTAGCGGCATCAGATACGCAGTATTTT | CASSQVGLAASDTQYF
- | TRBJ2-7 | TRBV29-1 | - | TGCAGCGTAGCTAGCTGGGACGAGCAGTACTTC | CSVASWDEQYF
TRBD2 | TRBJ2-1 | TRBV19 | - | TGTGCCAGTAGTATAGACGGGGGGACCTACAATGAGCAGTTCTTC | CASSIDGGTYNEQFF
TRBD1 | TRBJ2-3 | TRBV5-4 | - | TGTGCCAGCAGACCTGACAGGGGGCGCAGGTCAGATACGCAGTATTTT | CASRPDRGRRSDTQYF
- | TRBJ2-2 | TRBV19 | - | TGTGCCAGTAGTAAGATGAGGGACGGACGGGTTGGCGGGGAGCTGTTTTTT | CASSKMRDGRVGGELFF
TRBD1 | TRBJ2-1 | TRBV6-5 | - | TGTGCCAGCAGCGCTGGGACAGAGAACAATGAGCAGTTCTTC | CASSAGTENNEQFF
TRBD1 | TRBJ2-3 | TRBV2 | - | TGTGCCAGCAGGGACAGGGGCACAGATACGCAGTATTTT | CASRDRGTDTQYF
- | TRBJ1-2 | TRBV7-2 | - | TGTGCCAGCAGCCGCTCCTGGGGGAATGGCTACACCTTC | CASSRSWGNGYTF
TRBD1 | TRBJ1-6 | TRBV2 | - | TGTGCCAGCAGGGGCCAGCCAGGGACAGGGAGTTCACCCCTCCACTTT | CASRGQPGTGSSPLHF
- | TRBJ2-1 | TRBV18 | - | TGTGCCAGCTCACTTTCCATGTCGGGGGACAATGAGCAGTTCTTC | CASSLSMSGDNEQFF
- | TRBJ1-2 | TRBV2 | - | TGTGCCAGCACTGGCGGGCAGCTTAACTATGGCTACACCTTC | CASTGGQLNYGYTF
- | TRBJ2-7 | TRBV10-3 | - | TGTGCCATCAGTGATTTAAGGAGACAGCCCTCCTACGAGCAGTACTTC | CAISDLRRQPSYEQYF
- | TRBJ2-7 | TRBV24-1 | - | TGTGCCACCAGTGATGGGTCTCCCGGCGAGCAGTACTTC | CATSDGSPGEQYF
TRBD1 | TRBJ1-5 | TRBV7-9 | - | TGTGCCAGCAGCTTAGAGACAGGGGGCGTTGGACAGCCCCAGCATTTT | CASSLETGGVGQPQHF
- | TRBJ2-3 | TRBV19 | - | TGTGCCAGCCAGAGGGGTTGGGGGCAAGATACGCAGTATTTT | CASQRGWGQDTQYF